These 16 T cell receptor beta chains share one sample of origin, sequenced in a study of control samples from healthy donors and cancer patients. Some clones are missing from TCRdb's copy, which holds only in-frame ones; the method was immunoSEQ multiplex PCR. The profile covers 150,000 or so clones, with 93% appearing a single time and roughly 4.3% taken by the ten largest. Sample: blood. All receptors derive from a woman aged 60-75 years in good health.

This sequence joins TRBV4-3 and TRBJ2-2; D is tentatively TRBD1 or TRBD2 (6 bases each). The germline CDR1 and CDR2 sequences are LGHNA and YSLEER. V lost 0 bases to trimming and J lost 7 bases, with 15 bases between them. The CDR3 spans 16 residues. The CDR3 sequence is CASSQEQRGDFGELFF. The CDR3 bases are TGCGCCAGCAGCCAAGAACAGAGGGGGGATTTCGGGGAGCTGTTTTTT.

This clone was observed a single time. This chain joins TRBV18 and TRBJ1-4, with no clear D. V shed 3 bases and J shed 10 bases, with 15 bases lying between them. Germline lookup yields CDR1 KGHSH and CDR2 LQKENI. This CDR3 is 14 amino acids long. Here the CDR3 reads CASSPETLMGKLFF. In DNA, the CDR3 is TGTGCCAGCTCACCTGAGACCCTTATGGGAAAACTGTTTTTT.

V and J are TRBV13 and TRBJ1-1; maybe TRBD1 (6 bases). Trimming took 5 bases from V and 4 from J, leaving 14 bases between them. In germline, CDR1 is PRHDT, CDR2 FYEKMQ (reference sequence). This CDR3 is 14 amino acids long. CDR3 coding DNA: TGTGCCAGCAGCACGCCGACAGGAGCCACTGAAGCTTTCTTT. Amino acids: CASSTPTGATEAFF.

This sequence joins TRBV20-1 and TRBJ2-3, with 7 bases that match TRBD1. Trimming removed 3 bases from V and 2 bases from J; junction bases left unmatched: 11. The CDR3 runs 16 residues. CDR1 is DFQATT and CDR2 is SNEGSKA in the germline V gene (reference sequence). CDR3 bases: TGCAGTGCTAGTGTCGGGAAGGGACAGAACACAGATACGCAGTATTTT. Its protein is CSASVGKGQNTDTQYF.

In nucleotides, the CDR3 is TGTGCCACCAGTGACAGCACGGGACAGGGCCATGGCTACACCTTC. Protein: CATSDSTGQGHGYTF. V gene TRBV24-1 combines with J gene TRBJ1-2; 9 bases are shared with TRBD1. V lost 4 bases, J lost 6 bases, and 8 bases stayed unmatched. This CDR3 region has 15 residues. Germline V CDR1 and CDR2: KGHDR, SFDVKD.

The rearrangement joins TRBV4-3 to TRBJ2-7, with D perhaps TRBD1 (6 bases). The CDR3 has 15 residues. Germline CDR1 and CDR2: LGHNA and YSLEER. The ends were cut back, 0 bases at V and 5 bases at J, with 14 bases in the middle. CDR3 in DNA: TGCGCCAGCAGCCAAGACAGGGGTCAGTACCACGAGCAGTACTTC. This gives the protein CASSQDRGQYHEQYF.

The genes are TRBV6-2 or TRBV6-3 and TRBJ2-2; 9 nucleotides agree with TRBD1. V was clipped by 0 bases and J by 6 bases; unmatched bases: 8. The CDR3 extends over 17 amino acids. In germline, CDR1 is MNHEY, CDR2 SVGEGT. The CDR3 nucleotides are TGTGCCAGCAGTTACTCGATTTTACGGACAGGGGCCGGGGAGCTGTTTTTT. Its protein product is CASSYSILRTGAGELFF.

V usage is TRBV5-6 and J usage is TRBJ2-7, with D possibly TRBD1 on 6 matching bases. Trimming removed 4 bases from V and 3 bases from J, with 14 bases in between. The CDR3 contains 14 residues. Germline loops: CDR1 SGHDT, CDR2 YYEEEE. The DNA for the CDR3 is TGTGCCAGCAGCCCAGGGGCTCGGGTCTACGAGCAGTACTTC. Protein product: CASSPGARVYEQYF.

This clone has only one observation. The chain has TRBV11-3 and TRBJ2-1; tentative D call: TRBD1 (5 bases). Germline V gives CDR1 SGHNT, CDR2 YENEEA. This CDR3 region has 15 residues. Trimming stripped 4 bases from V and 0 bases from J, with 10 bases between. For the CDR3, the DNA is TGTGCCAGCAGCTCAGACAGTTACTCCTACAATGAGCAGTTCTTC. Translation gives CASSSDSYSYNEQFF.

The chain joins TRBV29-1 to TRBJ1-1; D remains ambiguous. CDR1 and CDR2 (germline): SQVTM, ANQGSEA. V was pared by 4 bases and J by 5 bases, with 11 bases between. The CDR3 runs 12 residues. Here the CDR3 reads CSVGFRATEAFF. CDR3 bases: TGCAGCGTTGGCTTTAGGGCTACTGAAGCTTTCTTT.

This rearrangement joins TRBV27 to TRBJ1-4; 7 nucleotides match TRBD1. Trimming removed 5 bases from V and 3 bases from J; junction bases left unmatched: 3. This CDR3 spans 14 amino acids. Germline CDR1 reads MNHEY; CDR2 reads SMNVEV (reference sequence). CDR3 nucleotide sequence: TGTGCCAGCAGTACCGGGACAGCTAATGAAAAACTGTTTTTT. This encodes CASSTGTANEKLFF. The full variable domain, its missing parts supplied by reference TRBV27 and TRBJ1-4, is EAQVTQNPRYLITVTGKKLTVTCSQNMNHEYMSWYRQDPGLGLRQIYYSMNVEVTDKGDVPEGYKVSRKEKRNFPLILESPSPNQTSLYFCASSTGTANEKLFFGSGTQLSVL.

The rearrangement links TRBV18 to TRBJ2-7, with unresolved D. The CDR3 is made up of 12 amino acids. CDR1 and CDR2 from the germline V gene are KGHSH and LQKENI. V lost 8 bases, J lost 1 base, and 9 bases lay in between. The CDR3, as DNA: TGTGCCAGCCCAGCCCCATCCTACGAGCAGTACTTC. Residues: CASPAPSYEQYF.

The chain recombines TRBV2 with TRBJ1-4, with 7 bases aligning to TRBD1. The CDR3 is 15 amino acids. Germline loops: CDR1 SNHLY, CDR2 FYNNEI. The V and J ends lost 5 bases and 5 bases, in that order; junction bases with no gene match: 8. CDR3 amino acids: CASSFGTAANEKLFF. As DNA, the CDR3 is TGTGCCAGCAGTTTCGGGACAGCGGCCAATGAAAAACTGTTTTTT.

This chain connects TRBV29-1 to TRBJ1-1; perhaps TRBD1 as D (5 bases). Looked up from germline, CDR1 is SQVTM and CDR2 is ANQGSEA. The V gene lost 4 bases and the J gene lost 4 bases, with 10 bases spanning the gap. There are 12 residues in the CDR3. The CDR3 DNA is TGCAGCGTTGTCCCTGGGGGCACTGAAGCTTTCTTT. Translating it yields CSVVPGGTEAFF. The variable domain in full, completed from reference TRBV29-1 and TRBJ1-1, reads SAVISQKPSRDICQRGTSLTIQCQVDSQVTMMFWYRQQPGQSLTLIATANQGSEATYESGFVIDKFPISRPNLTFSTLTVSNMSPEDSSIYLCSVVPGGTEAFFGQGTRLTVV.

The chain links TRBV19 to TRBJ1-1; tentative D call: TRBD1 (6 bases). The CDR3 runs 16 residues. V dropped 7 bases and J dropped 0 bases, with 18 bases sitting between them. Germline CDR1 reads LNHDA; CDR2 reads SQIVND (reference sequence). CDR3 bases: TGTGCCAGTACCCCTATGTGGGGGACAATGAACACTGAAGCTTTCTTT. It specifies CASTPMWGTMNTEAFF.

The chain recombines TRBV6-6 with TRBJ1-6, with a tentative D call TRBD1 (6 bases). The V and J ends lost 1 base and 7 bases respectively, with 11 bases between them. CDR3 length equals 15 residues. Germline V gene data show CDR1 as MNHNY and CDR2 as SVGAGI (reference sequence). Here the CDR3 DNA reads TGTGCCAGCAGTTACTGGCAGGGGACAAATTCACCCCTCCACTTT. This codes for CASSYWQGTNSPLHF.